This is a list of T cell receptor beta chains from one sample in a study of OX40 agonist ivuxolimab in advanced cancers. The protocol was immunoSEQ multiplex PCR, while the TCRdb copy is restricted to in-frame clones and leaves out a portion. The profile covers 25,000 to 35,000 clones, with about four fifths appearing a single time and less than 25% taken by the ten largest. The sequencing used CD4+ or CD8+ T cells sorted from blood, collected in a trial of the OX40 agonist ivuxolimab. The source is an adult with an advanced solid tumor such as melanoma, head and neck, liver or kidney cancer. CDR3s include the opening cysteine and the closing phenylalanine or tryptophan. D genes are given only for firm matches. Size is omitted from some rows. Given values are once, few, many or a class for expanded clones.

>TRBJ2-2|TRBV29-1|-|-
CSVEVNPGELFF
TGCAGCGTTGAAGTTAACCCCGGGGAGCTGTTTTTT
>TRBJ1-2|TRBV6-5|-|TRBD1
CASRSSGTGYVSYTF
TGTGCCAGCAGGAGTTCCGGGACAGGGTATGTGAGCTACACCTTC
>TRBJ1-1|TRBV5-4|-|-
CASSWVGNTEAFF
TGTGCCAGCAGCTGGGTCGGGAACACTGAAGCTTTCTTT
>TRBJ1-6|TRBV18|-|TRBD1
CASSPGTDNSPLHF
TGTGCCAGCTCACCCGGGACAGATAATTCACCCCTCCACTTT
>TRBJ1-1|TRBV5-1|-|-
CASSSQGNTEAFF
TGCGCCAGCAGTTCACAGGGGAACACTGAAGCTTTCTTT
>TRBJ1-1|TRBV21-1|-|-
CASSKAERGGWTGAPEAFF
TGTGCCAGCAGCAAAGCTGAAAGAGGGGGGTGGACAGGGGCCCCTGAAGCTTTCTTT
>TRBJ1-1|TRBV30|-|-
CAWSSGTNTEAFF
TGTGCCTGGAGCAGTGGGACGAACACTGAAGCTTTCTTT
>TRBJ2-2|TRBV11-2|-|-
CASSPTGLRTGELFF
TGTGCCAGCAGCCCGACCGGGTTGCGGACCGGGGAGCTGTTTTTT
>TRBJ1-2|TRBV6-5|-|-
CASSYRGAEGYTF
TGTGCCAGCAGTTACCGGGGGGCAGAGGGCTACACCTTC
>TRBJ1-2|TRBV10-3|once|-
CAIRGKDVYGYTF
TGTGCCATCAGGGGAAAGGATGTCTATGGCTACACCTTC
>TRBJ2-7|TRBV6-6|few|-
CASSSRTDSYEQYF
TGTGCCAGCAGCTCGCGGACCGATTCTTACGAGCAGTACTTC
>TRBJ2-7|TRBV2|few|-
CASSIDSGYEQYF
TGTGCCAGCAGTATCGACAGCGGCTACGAGCAGTACTTC
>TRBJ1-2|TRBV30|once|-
CAWIGGLSYGYTF
TGTGCCTGGATCGGGGGGCTAAGCTATGGCTACACCTTC
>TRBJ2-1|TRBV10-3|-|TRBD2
CAISSGAGGPGNNEQFF
TGTGCCATCAGTTCGGGTGCGGGGGGCCCGGGGAACAATGAGCAGTTCTTC
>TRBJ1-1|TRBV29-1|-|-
CTTRAGSTEAFF
TGCACCACCCGGGCGGGTTCTACTGAAGCTTTCTTT
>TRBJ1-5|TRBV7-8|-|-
CASSLAIKCPQPQHF
TGTGCCAGCAGCTTAGCGATAAAGTGTCCCCAGCCCCAGCATTTT
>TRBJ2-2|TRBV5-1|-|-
CASSFLGSGELFF
TGCGCCAGCAGCTTTTTGGGATCCGGGGAGCTGTTTTTT
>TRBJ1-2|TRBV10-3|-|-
CAISEDVAARYTF
TGTGCCATCAGCGAAGACGTGGCAGCCAGATACACCTTC
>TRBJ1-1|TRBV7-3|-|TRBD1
CASSADRESTEAFF
TGTGCCAGCAGCGCGGACAGGGAGAGCACTGAAGCTTTCTTT
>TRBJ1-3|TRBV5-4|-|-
CASSRGIQSSGNTIYF
TGTGCCAGCAGCAGGGGAATACAGAGCTCTGGAAACACCATATATTTT
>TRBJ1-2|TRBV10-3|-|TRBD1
CAIGTGTYGYTF
TGTGCCATCGGGACAGGGACCTATGGCTACACCTTC
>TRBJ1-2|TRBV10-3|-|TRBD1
CAISRDRDYGYTF
TGTGCCATCAGCCGGGACAGGGACTATGGCTACACCTTC
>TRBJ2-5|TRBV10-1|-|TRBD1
CASLSRGPEETQYF
TGCGCCAGCCTATCGAGGGGGCCTGAAGAGACCCAGTACTTC
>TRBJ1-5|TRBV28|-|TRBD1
CASSTTGGPGKPQHF
TGTGCCAGCAGCACGACAGGGGGGCCCGGAAAGCCCCAGCATTTT
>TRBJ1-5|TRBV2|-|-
CASRKDSNQPQHF
TGTGCCTCCAGGAAAGATAGCAATCAGCCCCAGCATTTT
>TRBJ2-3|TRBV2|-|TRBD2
CASSPRGLAGGGDTQYF
TGTGCCAGCAGTCCCAGGGGACTAGCGGGGGGGGGAGATACGCAGTATTTT
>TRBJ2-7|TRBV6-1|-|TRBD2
CASSETSGGHEQYF
TGTGCCAGCAGTGAGACTAGCGGGGGCCACGAGCAGTACTTC
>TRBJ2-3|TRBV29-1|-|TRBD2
CSARSLGSGGTTGTDTQYF
TGCAGCGCCCGTAGCTTGGGTAGCGGGGGGACTACTGGCACAGATACGCAGTATTTT
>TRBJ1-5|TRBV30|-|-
CAWSPTGAGQPQHF
TGTGCCTGGAGTCCCACGGGGGCCGGTCAGCCCCAGCATTTT
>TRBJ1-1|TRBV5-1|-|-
CASSLAPGMNTEAFF
TGCGCCAGCAGCTTGGCCCCAGGCATGAACACTGAAGCTTTCTTT
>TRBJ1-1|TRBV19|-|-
CASTRRGITEAFF
TGTGCCAGTACCAGAAGGGGGATCACTGAAGCTTTCTTT
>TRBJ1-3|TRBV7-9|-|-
CASSFSGSGNTIYF
TGTGCCAGCAGCTTCAGTGGCTCTGGAAACACCATATATTTT
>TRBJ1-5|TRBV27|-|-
CASSRRENQPQHF
TGTGCCAGCAGCCGTAGAGAGAATCAGCCCCAGCATTTT
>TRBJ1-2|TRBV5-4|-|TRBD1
CASSLGSGQARYGYTF
TGTGCCAGCAGCTTGGGGTCCGGACAGGCCCGCTATGGCTACACCTTC
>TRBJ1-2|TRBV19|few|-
CASSPTTTNYGYTF
TGTGCCAGTAGTCCCACGACAACTAACTATGGCTACACCTTC
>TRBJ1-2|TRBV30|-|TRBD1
CAWSGRGFGYTF
TGTGCCTGGAGCGGCAGGGGGTTTGGCTACACCTTC
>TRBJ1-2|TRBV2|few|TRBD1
CASSENRDRTVGYGYTF
TGTGCCAGCAGTGAAAACCGGGACAGGACTGTGGGCTATGGCTACACCTTC
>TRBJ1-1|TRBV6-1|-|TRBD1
CASSVTGPTEAFF
TGTGCCAGCAGTGTGACAGGGCCCACTGAAGCTTTCTTT
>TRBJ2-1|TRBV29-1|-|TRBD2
CSASRGLAGGGTSYNEQFF
TGCAGCGCCTCCCGTGGACTAGCGGGGGGAGGAACCTCCTACAATGAGCAGTTCTTC
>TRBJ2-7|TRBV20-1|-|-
CSARANYEQYF
TGCAGTGCTAGGGCCAACTACGAGCAGTACTTC
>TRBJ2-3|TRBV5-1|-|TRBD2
CASSLALAGVEHTQYF
TGCGCCAGCAGCTTGGCATTAGCGGGGGTTGAACATACGCAGTATTTT
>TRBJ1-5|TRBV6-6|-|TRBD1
CASSLTGGLNQPQHF
TGTGCCAGCAGTTTAACAGGGGGCTTAAATCAGCCCCAGCATTTT